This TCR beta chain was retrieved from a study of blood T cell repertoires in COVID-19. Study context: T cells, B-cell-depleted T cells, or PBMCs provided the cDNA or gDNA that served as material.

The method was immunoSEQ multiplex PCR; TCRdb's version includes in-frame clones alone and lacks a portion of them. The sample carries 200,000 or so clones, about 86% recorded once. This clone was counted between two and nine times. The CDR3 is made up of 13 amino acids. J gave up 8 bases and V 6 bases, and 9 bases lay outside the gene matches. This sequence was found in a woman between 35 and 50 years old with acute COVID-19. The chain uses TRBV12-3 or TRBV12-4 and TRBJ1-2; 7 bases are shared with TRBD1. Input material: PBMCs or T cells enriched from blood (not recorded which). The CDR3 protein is CASSPDRVHGYTF. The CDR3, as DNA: TGTGCCAGCAGCCCAGACAGGGTGCACGGCTACACCTTC.